These 18 T cell receptor beta chains were sequenced from one sample in a study of CD8 T cells in ankylosing spondylitis. Study observations and caveats: What seemed typical of ankylosing spondylitis blood was a TCR beta motif built from roughly eight highly homologous variants.

These receptors' antigens are unknown. MiXCR, run by TCRdb on the 5' RACE reads, gives a single entry per CDR3 protein. The sample yields fewer than 500,000 distinct CDR3 sequences, roughly 26% seen once. Sequencing was done on a sample of blood, either unsorted or a sorted T cell fraction (not recorded which). The receptor set was obtained from a male donor with ankylosing spondylitis.

V and J are TRBV20-1 and TRBJ2-7; D remains ambiguous. Trimming left V 6 bases short and J 2 bases short, with 11 bases between. The germline CDR1 and CDR2 sequences are DFQATT and SNEGSKA (reference sequence). The CDR3 is made up of 12 amino acids. The CDR3: CSATVHTYEQYF. The CDR3 nucleotides are TGCAGTGCCACGGTTCATACCTACGAGCAGTACTTC.

This chain links TRBV10-2 with TRBJ2-3, with a weak D call TRBD1 (7 bases). Trimming took 7 bases from V and 5 from J, leaving 19 bases between them. The germline V gene has CDR1 WSHSY and CDR2 SAAADI. CDR3 length: 15 residues. CDR3 DNA: TGCGCCAGCATCCTGAGCCACAGGGGAGGAGATACGCAGTATTTT. Translating gives CASILSHRGGDTQYF.

This clonotype was seen a few times. The chain links TRBV5-1 to TRBJ1-2; D remains unclear. CDR1 and CDR2 from the germline V gene are SGHRS and YFSETQ. There are 16 residues in the CDR3. V shed 5 bases and J shed 4 bases, with 21 bases lying between them. CDR3: CASSPGSTDRLYGYTF. CDR3 DNA: TGCGCCAGCAGTCCCGGGTCGACGGACCGGCTCTATGGCTACACCTTC.

The chain joins TRBV12-3 or TRBV12-4 to TRBJ1-5, with a tentative D call TRBD1 (5 bases). The V gene lost 2 bases and the J gene lost 3 bases, with 14 bases spanning the gap. The CDR3 contains 16 residues. In DNA form, the CDR3 reads TGTGCCAGCAGTTTACCGACAGTCTCCTTCAATCAGCCCCAGCATTTT. Protein product: CASSLPTVSFNQPQHF.

The chain links TRBV30 to TRBJ1-1; 7 positions agree with TRBD1. V lost 4 bases to trimming and J lost 1 base; unmatched junction nucleotides: 6. Germline CDR1 GTSNPN, CDR2 SVGIG (reference sequence). This CDR3 region has 14 residues. The CDR3: CAWNQGGANTEAFF. In DNA, the CDR3 is TGTGCCTGGAATCAAGGGGGCGCGAACACTGAAGCTTTCTTT.

The chain joins TRBV24-1 to TRBJ2-1; no clear D. There are 13 residues in the CDR3. V lost 5 bases and J lost 15, with 19 bases in between. Germline values: CDR1 KGHDR, CDR2 SFDVKD. CDR3 DNA: TGTGCCACCAGTGCCTTGGAAGGGCTCTCCGTGTTCTTC. It translates to CATSALEGLSVFF.

This clonotype was seen a handful of times. The chain links TRBV5-1 to TRBJ2-7; TRBD2 agrees at 7 bases. This CDR3 has 15 amino acids. In germline, CDR1 is SGHRS, CDR2 YFSETQ. V was pared by 4 bases and J by 0 bases, with 7 bases of the junction left unmatched. The CDR3 spells CASSPASGPSYEQYF. The DNA of the CDR3 is TGCGCCAGCAGCCCGGCTAGCGGACCCTCCTACGAGCAGTACTTC.

The V gene is TRBV14, the J gene TRBJ2-4; TRBD2 is a possible D gene (5 bases). This CDR3 has 19 residues. Germline values: CDR1 SGHDN, CDR2 FVKESK. V was cut by 0 bases and J by 0 bases, with 18 bases left in between. CDR3 bases: TGTGCCAGCAGCCAAGATACGGGAACGGCAGAGTTAGCCAAAAACATTCAGTACTTC. It specifies CASSQDTGTAELAKNIQYF.

The V and J genes are TRBV6-4 and TRBJ2-1; 7 bases fit TRBD2. The germline V gene has CDR1 MRHNA and CDR2 SNTAGT. CDR3 size: 18 residues. V lost 0 bases and J lost 7; bases outside the gene matches: 15. The CDR3 nucleotides read TGTGCCAGCAGTGACTCAAAGCGTAGAGCGGGGCTAGTGAATGAGCAGTTCTTC. It specifies CASSDSKRRAGLVNEQFF.

This chain links TRBV3-1 with TRBJ2-7; possible D gene TRBD2, 5 bases. The germline gives CDR1 LGHDT, CDR2 YNNKEL (reference sequence). The CDR3 runs 13 residues. V was shortened by 0 bases and J by 10 bases, with 13 bases between the two germline ends. CDR3 loop: CASSQDIGSDQYF. The CDR3 bases are TGTGCCAGCAGCCAAGACATTGGGAGCGATCAGTACTTC.

This clonotype was counted between two and nine times. CDR3 loop: CASSTSGQGGGYTF. The CDR3 DNA follows: TGTGCCAGTAGTACCAGCGGACAGGGCGGGGGCTACACCTTC. This chain joins TRBV19 and TRBJ1-2; 8 bases agree with TRBD1. Per germline, CDR1 LNHDA and CDR2 SQIVND (reference sequence). CDR3 length equals 14 residues. V lost 4 bases, J lost 8 bases, and 9 bases stayed unmatched.

This clonotype was seen more than once but under ten times. The V call is TRBV27, the J call TRBJ1-6; 8 nucleotides align to TRBD1. J was trimmed by 8 bases and V by 5 bases; bases with no gene match: 8. The CDR3 totals 15 residues. Germline loops: CDR1 MNHEY, CDR2 SMNVEV (reference sequence). The CDR3 reads CASSARQGAYSPLHF. As DNA, the CDR3 is TGTGCCAGCAGTGCTAGGCAGGGGGCATATTCACCCCTCCACTTT.

This clonotype was counted a single time. The rearrangement uses TRBV11-2 and TRBJ2-2, with a tentative D call TRBD2 (5 bases). The CDR3 runs 15 residues. In germline, CDR1 is SGHAT, CDR2 FQNNGV. With 6 bases removed from V and 2 bases from J, the gap between germline ends came to 13 bases. CDR3 protein: CASREVAPNTGELFF. Here the CDR3 DNA reads TGTGCCAGCAGGGAGGTTGCACCCAACACCGGGGAGCTGTTTTTT.

This clonotype was picked up a small number of times. The V gene is TRBV7-9, the J gene TRBJ1-1, with D possibly TRBD1 on 5 matching bases. V was clipped by 6 bases and J by 4 bases, with 18 bases between them. Germline CDR1 SEHNR, CDR2 FQNEAQ (reference sequence). The CDR3 is 15 amino acids. CDR3 protein: CASRSLMGVGTEAFF. The CDR3 DNA reads as TGTGCCAGCAGATCTCTAATGGGGGTGGGCACTGAAGCTTTCTTT.

J is TRBJ1-5 and V is TRBV12-3 or TRBV12-4; D is ambiguous. V lost 3 bases, J lost 5 bases, and 14 bases lay in between. The CDR3 spans 15 residues. The CDR3 sequence: CASSLSQTEHQPQHF. The CDR3 coding sequence is TGTGCCAGCAGTTTGTCCCAGACGGAGCATCAGCCCCAGCATTTT.

The chain couples TRBV14 to TRBJ1-2; D call uncertain. Trimming pared 1 base from V and 8 bases from J, leaving 14 bases between. The CDR3 consists of 14 residues. CDR1 and CDR2 from the germline V gene are SGHDN and FVKESK. The CDR3 DNA reads TGTGCCAGCAGCCAAGTTCGGACCGTTGGCGGCTACACCTTC. It encodes CASSQVRTVGGYTF. Full variable domain (outside the CDR3, taken from reference TRBV14 and TRBJ1-2): EAGVTQFPSHSVIEKGQTVTLRCDPISGHDNLYWYRRVMGKEIKFLLHFVKESKQDESGMPNNRFLAERTGGTYSTLKVQPAELEDSGVYFCASSQVRTVGGYTFGSGTRLTVV.

This chain links TRBV20-1 with TRBJ2-2, with D possibly TRBD1 on 6 matching bases. This CDR3 comprises 13 residues. With 3 bases removed from V and 6 bases from J, the gap between germline ends came to 11 bases. The V gene's germline CDR1 is DFQATT and CDR2 SNEGSKA (reference sequence). Written as DNA, the CDR3 is TGCAGTGCTAGGGTCCCAGGGGCCGGGGAGCTGTTTTTT. Amino acids: CSARVPGAGELFF.

This clonotype was seen repeatedly, ten times or more. The chain carries TRBV4-2 and TRBJ2-3, with 13 bases matching TRBD2. Trimming took 2 bases from V and 6 from J; bases not matched to a gene: 8. The CDR3 runs 17 residues. CDR1 and CDR2 (germline): LGHNA, YNFKEQ. The CDR3 bases are TGTGCCAGCAGCCAATCTACTAGCGGGAGGGCGTTCGATACGCAGTATTTT. Translating gives CASSQSTSGRAFDTQYF.